This T cell receptor (beta chain) comes out of a study of T-cell reconstitution after alpha-beta-depleted transplantation in children. Preparing the TCRbeta library involved the use of unique molecular identifiers. TCRdb ran MiXCR on the PCR reads and lists one entry per CDR3 protein. The sample holds some 520,000 distinct CDR3 sequences, roughly 33% seen once. Here the sequenced sample was PBMCs from the stem cell graft donor, taken from the stem cell graft. This sequence originates from a human donor who donated a stem cell graft to a child with aplastic anemia.

The CDR3 DNA follows: TGTGCCAGCAGCCGGGGGCGAGGCAATCAGCCCCAGCATTTT. It codes for CASSRGRGNQPQHF. The chain links TRBV7-9 to TRBJ1-5, with D perhaps TRBD1 (6 bases). Germline-derived CDR1 and CDR2 are SEHNR and FQNEAQ (reference sequence). The CDR3 covers 14 residues. V dropped 5 bases and J dropped 2 bases, with 10 bases sitting between them.